This TCR beta chain was sequenced in a study of vaccination and CD4 T cells after COVID-19. A note on this clonotype: What it binds is unknown.

Cultured CD4+ T cells had their DNA profiled by the Oncomine TCR Beta short-read assay. Scientists extracted genomic DNA from CD4+ T cells grown in culture. TCRdb independently ran MiXCR on the PCR reads; one entry per CDR3 protein. This table has 16,000 or so distinct CDR3 sequences, roughly 80% appearing once. This CDR3 region has 15 residues. V was cut by 0 bases and J by 4 bases, with 9 bases left in between. Germline CDR1 is MNHNS and CDR2 is SASEGT. The sample's treatment: approximately nine-day PBMC culture with coronavirus spike peptide pools or control peptides (ViraFEST assay). It was on days 3 and 7 that half the medium was replaced with fresh IL-2 medium.

The chain couples TRBV6-1 to TRBJ2-2; D remains unclear. The sequenced sample was CD4+ T cells from blood, cultured in vitro, obtained after SARS-CoV-2 vaccination. The clonotype was recovered from a human donor who received a COVID-19 vaccine. The CDR3 DNA sequence: TGTGCCAGCAGTGAAGCGCTTCGGTTCACCGGGGAGCTGTTTTTT. Protein product: CASSEALRFTGELFF.